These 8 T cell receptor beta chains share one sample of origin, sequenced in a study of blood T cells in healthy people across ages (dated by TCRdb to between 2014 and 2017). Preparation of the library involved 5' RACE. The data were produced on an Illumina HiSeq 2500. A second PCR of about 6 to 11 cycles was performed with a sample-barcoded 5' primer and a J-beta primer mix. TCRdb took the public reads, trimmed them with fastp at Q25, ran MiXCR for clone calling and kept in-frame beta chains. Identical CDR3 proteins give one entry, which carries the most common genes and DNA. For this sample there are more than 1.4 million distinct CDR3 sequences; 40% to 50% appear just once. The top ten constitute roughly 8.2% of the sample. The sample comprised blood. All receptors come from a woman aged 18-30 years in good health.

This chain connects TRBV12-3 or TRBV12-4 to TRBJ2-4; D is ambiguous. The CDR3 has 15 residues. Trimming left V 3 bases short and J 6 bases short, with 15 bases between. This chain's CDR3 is CASSFGLRAGNIQYF. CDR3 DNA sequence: TGTGCCAGCAGTTTCGGGTTACGAGCAGGAAACATTCAGTACTTC.

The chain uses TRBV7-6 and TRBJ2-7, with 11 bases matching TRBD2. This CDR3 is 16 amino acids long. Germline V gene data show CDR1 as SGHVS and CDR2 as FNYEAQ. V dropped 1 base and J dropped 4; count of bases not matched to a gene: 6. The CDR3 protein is CASSLEGLAEGYEQYF. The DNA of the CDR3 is TGTGCCAGCAGCTTAGAGGGACTAGCGGAAGGTTACGAGCAGTACTTC.

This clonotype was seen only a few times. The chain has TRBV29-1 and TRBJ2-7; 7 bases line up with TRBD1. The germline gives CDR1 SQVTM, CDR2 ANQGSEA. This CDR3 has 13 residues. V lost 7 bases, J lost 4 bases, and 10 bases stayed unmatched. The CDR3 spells CSAQRQQGYEQYF. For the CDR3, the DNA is TGCAGCGCCCAGAGGCAACAGGGGTACGAGCAGTACTTC.

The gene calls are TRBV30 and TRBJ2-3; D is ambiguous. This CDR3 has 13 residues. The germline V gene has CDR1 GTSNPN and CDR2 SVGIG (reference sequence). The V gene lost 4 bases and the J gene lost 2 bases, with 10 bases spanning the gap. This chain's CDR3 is CAWIRWTTDTQYF. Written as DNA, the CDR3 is TGTGCCTGGATACGTTGGACCACAGATACGCAGTATTTT.

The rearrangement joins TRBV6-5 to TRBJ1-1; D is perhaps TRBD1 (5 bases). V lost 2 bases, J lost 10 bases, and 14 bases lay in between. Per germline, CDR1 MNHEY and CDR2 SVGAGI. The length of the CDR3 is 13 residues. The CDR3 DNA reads TGTGCCAGCAGTTACGGTGTATTGGGGGGAGCTTTCTTT. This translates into CASSYGVLGGAFF.

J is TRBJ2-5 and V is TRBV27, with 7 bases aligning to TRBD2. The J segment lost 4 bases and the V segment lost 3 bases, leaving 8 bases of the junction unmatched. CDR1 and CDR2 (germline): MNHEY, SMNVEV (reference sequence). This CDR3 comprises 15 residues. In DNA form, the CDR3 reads TGTGCCAGCAGTTTTTTCGGCGGGAGTGGAGAGACCCAGTACTTC. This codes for CASSFFGGSGETQYF.

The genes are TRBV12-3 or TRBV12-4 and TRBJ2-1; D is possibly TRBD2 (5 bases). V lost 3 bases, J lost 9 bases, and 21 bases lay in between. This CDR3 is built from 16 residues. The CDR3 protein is CASSFIIERAASEQFF. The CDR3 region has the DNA TGTGCCAGCAGTTTTATCATCGAGCGAGCGGCCAGTGAGCAGTTCTTC.

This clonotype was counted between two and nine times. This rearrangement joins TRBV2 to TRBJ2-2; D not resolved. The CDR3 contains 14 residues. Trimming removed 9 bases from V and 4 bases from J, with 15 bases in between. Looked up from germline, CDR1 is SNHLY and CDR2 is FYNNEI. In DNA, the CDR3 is TGTGCCAGTTCAGGTGCCCCGGGCACCGGGGAGCTGTTTTTT. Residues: CASSGAPGTGELFF.